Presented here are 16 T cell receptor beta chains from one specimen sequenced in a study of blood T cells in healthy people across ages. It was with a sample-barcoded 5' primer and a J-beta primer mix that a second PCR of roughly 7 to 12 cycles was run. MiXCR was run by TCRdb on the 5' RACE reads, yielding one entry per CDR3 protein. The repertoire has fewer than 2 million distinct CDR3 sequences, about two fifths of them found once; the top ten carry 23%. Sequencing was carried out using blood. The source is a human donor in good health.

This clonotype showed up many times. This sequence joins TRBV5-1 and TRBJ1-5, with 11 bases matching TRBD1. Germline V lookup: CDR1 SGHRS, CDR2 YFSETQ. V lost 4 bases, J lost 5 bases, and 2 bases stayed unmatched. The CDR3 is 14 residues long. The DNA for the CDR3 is TGCGCCAGCAGCCCGGGACAGGGGGATCAGCCCCAGCATTTT. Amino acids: CASSPGQGDQPQHF.

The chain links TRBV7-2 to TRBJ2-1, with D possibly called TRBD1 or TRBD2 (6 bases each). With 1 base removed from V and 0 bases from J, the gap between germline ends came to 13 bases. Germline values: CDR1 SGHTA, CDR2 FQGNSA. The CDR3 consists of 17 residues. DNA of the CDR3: TGTGCCAGCAGCTTAGTTCTCGGGGGCCTCTCCTACAATGAGCAGTTCTTC. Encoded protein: CASSLVLGGLSYNEQFF.

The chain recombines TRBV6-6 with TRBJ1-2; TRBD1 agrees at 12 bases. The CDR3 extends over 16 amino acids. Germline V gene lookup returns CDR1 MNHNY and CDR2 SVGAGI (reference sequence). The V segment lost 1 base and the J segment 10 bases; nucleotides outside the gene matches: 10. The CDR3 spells CASSYYGTGGGNDYTF. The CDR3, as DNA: TGTGCCAGCAGTTACTACGGGACAGGGGGCGGAAATGACTACACCTTC.

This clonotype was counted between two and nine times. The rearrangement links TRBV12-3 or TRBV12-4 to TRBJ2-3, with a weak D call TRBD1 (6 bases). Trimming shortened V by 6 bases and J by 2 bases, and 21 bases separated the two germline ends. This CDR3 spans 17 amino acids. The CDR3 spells CASSPSEGYRDTDTQYF. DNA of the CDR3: TGTGCCAGCAGCCCAAGCGAAGGATACAGGGACACAGATACGCAGTATTTT.

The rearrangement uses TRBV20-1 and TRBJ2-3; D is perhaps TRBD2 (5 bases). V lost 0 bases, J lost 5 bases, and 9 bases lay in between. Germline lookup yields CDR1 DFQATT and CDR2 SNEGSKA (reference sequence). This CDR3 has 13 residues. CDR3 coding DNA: TGCAGTGCTAGAGATCTTGGAGGAGATACGCAGTATTTT. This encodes CSARDLGGDTQYF.

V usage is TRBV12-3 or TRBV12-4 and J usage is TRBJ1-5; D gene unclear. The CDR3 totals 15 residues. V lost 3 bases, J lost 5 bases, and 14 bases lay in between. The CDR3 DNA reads TGTGCCAGCAGTTTGTTGGGGAGAGGCTATCAGCCCCAGCATTTT. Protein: CASSLLGRGYQPQHF.

CDR3 sequence: CASSSTGQGYEQYF. In DNA, the CDR3 is TGTGCCAGCAGTTCGACGGGACAGGGCTACGAGCAGTACTTC. V usage is TRBV9 and J usage is TRBJ2-4; the match to TRBD1 covers 9 bases. TRBJ2-7 matches the DNA end more closely, so the J call is doubtful. The CDR3 spans 14 residues. CDR1 is SGDLS, CDR2 YYNGEE, per germline.

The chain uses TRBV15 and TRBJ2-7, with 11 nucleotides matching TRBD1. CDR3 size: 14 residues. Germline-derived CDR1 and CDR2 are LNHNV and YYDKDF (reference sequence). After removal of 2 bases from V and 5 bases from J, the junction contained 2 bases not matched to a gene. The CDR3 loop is CATSRKGQGDEQYF. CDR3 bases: TGTGCCACCAGCAGAAAGGGACAGGGGGACGAGCAGTACTTC.

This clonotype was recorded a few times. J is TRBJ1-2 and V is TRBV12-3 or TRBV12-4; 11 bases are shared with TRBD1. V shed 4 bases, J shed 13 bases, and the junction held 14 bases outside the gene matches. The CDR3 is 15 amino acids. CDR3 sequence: CASSSPDRGPGIITF. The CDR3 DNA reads TGTGCCAGCAGTTCCCCGGACAGGGGGCCTGGGATTATCACCTTC.

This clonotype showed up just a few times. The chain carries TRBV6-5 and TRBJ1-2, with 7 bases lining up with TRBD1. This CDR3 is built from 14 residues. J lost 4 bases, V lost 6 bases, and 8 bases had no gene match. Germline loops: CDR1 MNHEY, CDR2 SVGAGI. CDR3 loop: CASSKDRPRYGYTF. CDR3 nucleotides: TGTGCCAGCAGCAAGGACAGGCCTCGCTATGGCTACACCTTC.

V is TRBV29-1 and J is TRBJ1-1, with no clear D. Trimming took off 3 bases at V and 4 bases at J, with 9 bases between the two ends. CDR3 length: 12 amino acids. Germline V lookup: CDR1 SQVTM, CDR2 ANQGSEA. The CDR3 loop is CSVEYAFTEAFF. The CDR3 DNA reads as TGCAGCGTTGAGTACGCCTTCACTGAAGCTTTCTTT.

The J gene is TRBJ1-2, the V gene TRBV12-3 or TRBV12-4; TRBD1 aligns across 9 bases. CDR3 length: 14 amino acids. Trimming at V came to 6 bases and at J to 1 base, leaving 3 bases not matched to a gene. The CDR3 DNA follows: TGTGCCAGCAGAAGACAGGGGGATAACTATGGCTACACCTTC. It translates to CASRRQGDNYGYTF.

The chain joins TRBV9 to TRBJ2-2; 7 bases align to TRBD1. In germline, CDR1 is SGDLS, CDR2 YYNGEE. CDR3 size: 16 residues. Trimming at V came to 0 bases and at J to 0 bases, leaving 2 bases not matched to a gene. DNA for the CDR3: TGTGCCAGCAGCGTAGGGGGACAGCCGAACACCGGGGAGCTGTTTTTT. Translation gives CASSVGGQPNTGELFF. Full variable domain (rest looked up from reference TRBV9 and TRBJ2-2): DSGVTQTPKHLITATGQRVTLRCSPRSGDLSVYWYQQSLDQGLQFLIQYYNGEERAKGNILERFSAQQFPDLHSELNLSSLELGDSALYFCASSVGGQPNTGELFFGEGSRLTVL.

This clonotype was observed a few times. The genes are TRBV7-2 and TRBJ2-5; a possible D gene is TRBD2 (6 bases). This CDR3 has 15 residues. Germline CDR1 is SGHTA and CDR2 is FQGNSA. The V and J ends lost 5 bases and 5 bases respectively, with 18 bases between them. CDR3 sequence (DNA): TGTGCCAGCAGCGCGGTCCGGGGAGGTGGGGAGACCCAGTACTTC. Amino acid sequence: CASSAVRGGGETQYF.

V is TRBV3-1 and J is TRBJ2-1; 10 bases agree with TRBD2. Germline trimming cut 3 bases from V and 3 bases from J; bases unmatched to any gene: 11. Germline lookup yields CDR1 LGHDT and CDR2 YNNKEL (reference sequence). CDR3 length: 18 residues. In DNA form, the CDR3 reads TGTGCCAGCAGCCATGGCTGGGTAGCGGGGGGTTACTACAATGAGCAGTTCTTC. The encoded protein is CASSHGWVAGGYYNEQFF.

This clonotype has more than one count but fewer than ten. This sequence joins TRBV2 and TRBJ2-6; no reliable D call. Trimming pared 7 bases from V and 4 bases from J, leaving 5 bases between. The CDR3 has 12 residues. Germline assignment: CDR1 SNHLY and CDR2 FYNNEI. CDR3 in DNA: TGTGCCAGCACGGAGGGGGCCAACGTCCTGACTTTC. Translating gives CASTEGANVLTF.